These 32 T cell receptor beta chains originate from one sample sequenced in a study of blood T cell repertoires in COVID-19. Assay used: immunoSEQ multiplex PCR; TCRdb lists only in-frame clones, some missing. The sample has about 180,000 clones; about 81% are singletons. The sequencing input was peripheral blood. Receptor source: a woman aged 80 or older with COVID-19, enrolled during active disease.

This clone occurred once. For the CDR3, the DNA is TGTGCCAGCTCACCAGGGGCGAGCTCTGGAAACACCATATATTTT. Translation gives CASSPGASSGNTIYF. The J gene is TRBJ1-3, the V gene TRBV18; D may be TRBD1 (5 bases). The CDR3 has 15 residues. V was clipped by 2 bases and J by 0 bases, with 8 bases between them. CDR1 is KGHSH and CDR2 is LQKENI in the germline V gene.

V is TRBV7-9 and J is TRBJ1-3; TRBD1 matches at 9 bases. Germline CDR1 is SEHNR and CDR2 is FQNEAQ (reference sequence). The V segment lost 4 bases and the J segment 4 bases; nucleotides outside the gene matches: 11. The CDR3 runs to 17 residues. Here the CDR3 DNA reads TGTGCCAGCAGCTCCACGTACACCGGGACAGGGGGAAACACCATATATTTT. It is translated as CASSSTYTGTGGNTIYF.

V usage is TRBV7-8 and J usage is TRBJ2-5, with D possibly matching TRBD2 (5 bases). CDR1 is SGHVS, CDR2 FQNEAQ, per germline. With 4 bases removed from V and 4 bases from J, the gap between germline ends came to 16 bases. This CDR3 spans 15 amino acids. CDR3 loop: CASSSALGSGETQYF. The CDR3 region has the DNA TGTGCCAGCAGCTCCGCTCTCGGCAGCGGAGAGACCCAGTACTTC.

CDR3 sequence (DNA): TGTGCCAGCAGCAAGCGGGGGCAATCTGGACAAGAGACCCAGTACTTC. Amino acids: CASSKRGQSGQETQYF. The chain employs TRBV21-1 and TRBJ2-5; TRBD2, the table's D call, was not compared with the DNA. TRBV21-1 is flagged as a pseudogene. The CDR3 length is 16 residues.

The chain is built from TRBV5-1 and TRBJ2-5; TRBD2 matches at 10 bases. Trimming removed 0 bases from V and 6 bases from J; junction bases left unmatched: 5. This CDR3 comprises 15 residues. Germline V gene lookup returns CDR1 SGHRS and CDR2 YFSETQ. CDR3 region: CASSLALAGPKTQYF. The CDR3 DNA reads as TGCGCCAGCAGCTTGGCACTAGCGGGACCCAAGACCCAGTACTTC.

This chain connects TRBV11-2 to TRBJ2-5, with 11 positions matching TRBD2. J gave up 5 bases and V 1 base, and 6 bases lay outside the gene matches. This CDR3 comprises 16 residues. In germline, CDR1 is SGHAT, CDR2 FQNNGV. For the CDR3, the DNA is TGTGCCAGCAGCTTAGTAGCGGGGGGGTCACCGGAGACCCAGTACTTC. Translating it yields CASSLVAGGSPETQYF.

The chain uses TRBV7-2 and TRBJ2-7, with D tentatively TRBD1 (6 bases). The germline V gene has CDR1 SGHTA and CDR2 FQGNSA. Trimming took 0 bases from V and 2 from J, leaving 11 bases between them. The CDR3 length is 15 residues. CDR3: CASSLAPQGTYEQYF. The CDR3 DNA reads TGTGCCAGCAGCTTAGCTCCCCAGGGGACCTACGAGCAGTACTTC.

The chain links TRBV5-5 to TRBJ2-2, with D hard to call. V lost 0 bases and J lost 1, with 7 bases in between. Germline CDR1 SGHKS, CDR2 YYEKEE (reference sequence). The CDR3 is made up of 15 amino acids. In DNA form, the CDR3 reads TGTGCCAGCAGCTTGGACAGCATGAACACCGGGGAGCTGTTTTTT. It translates to CASSLDSMNTGELFF.

This clone occurred a few times. The V call is TRBV6-2 or TRBV6-3, the J call TRBJ2-7; 10 bases line up with TRBD1. CDR1 is MNHEY and CDR2 is SVGEGT in the germline V gene. This CDR3 has 14 amino acids. Unmatched junction bases numbered 4, after V lost 5 bases and J lost 3 bases. The chain's CDR3 is CASSRGTGVYEQYF. The CDR3, as DNA: TGTGCCAGCAGTCGGGGGACAGGGGTCTACGAGCAGTACTTC.

The V call is TRBV29-1, the J call TRBJ2-3; tentatively, D is TRBD2 (5 bases). Germline CDR1 SQVTM, CDR2 ANQGSEA. V gave up 3 bases and J gave up 0 bases, with 13 bases separating them. The CDR3 runs 15 residues. The CDR3 here is CSVDPLANSTDTQYF. As DNA, the CDR3 is TGCAGCGTTGACCCGCTAGCCAATAGCACAGATACGCAGTATTTT.

The genes are TRBV5-6 and TRBJ2-1, with 7 nucleotides matching TRBD2. Germline CDR1 and CDR2: SGHDT and YYEEEE. V gave up 2 bases and J gave up 5 bases; unmatched junction bases: 1. The CDR3 loop spans 13 amino acids. The CDR3 sequence: CASSLLAHNEQFF. Written as DNA, the CDR3 is TGTGCCAGCAGCTTACTAGCGCACAATGAGCAGTTCTTC.

The chain joins TRBV6-6 to TRBJ1-1, with 8 positions matching TRBD1. The CDR3 is 15 residues long. From germline, CDR1 is MNHNY and CDR2 SVGAGI (reference sequence). V shed 5 bases, J shed 5 bases, and the junction held 10 bases outside the gene matches. In DNA form, the CDR3 reads TGTGCCAGCAGTCCGGACAGGGCAATGGGGACTGAAGCTTTCTTT. This encodes CASSPDRAMGTEAFF.

The rearrangement uses TRBV2 and TRBJ1-1; 10 nucleotides match TRBD1. The germline gives CDR1 SNHLY, CDR2 FYNNEI. The CDR3 extends over 14 amino acids. With 7 bases clipped from V and 6 bases from J, the junction kept 8 bases outside the gene matches. The CDR3 spells CASKTGGTVAEAFF. CDR3 DNA: TGTGCCAGCAAGACAGGGGGCACGGTAGCTGAAGCTTTCTTT.

This clone has a handful of counts. The V gene is TRBV14, the J gene TRBJ2-7, with 10 bases fitting TRBD1. Germline-derived CDR1 and CDR2 are SGHDN and FVKESK. The CDR3 runs to 16 residues. Germline trimming cut 4 bases from V and 5 bases from J; bases unmatched to any gene: 11. CDR3 in DNA: TGTGCCAGCAGCCTAGAAAGGGACAGGGGTCAAAACGAGCAGTACTTC. Its protein product is CASSLERDRGQNEQYF.

This clone was counted only a few times. This chain uses TRBV19 with TRBJ2-6; 9 positions match TRBD1. The CDR3 spans 17 residues. In germline, CDR1 is LNHDA, CDR2 SQIVND (reference sequence). V shed 4 bases and J 0 bases; nucleotides not matched to a gene: 4. CDR3: CASSTTGGNSGANVLTF. The CDR3 DNA follows: TGTGCCAGTAGTACGACAGGGGGTAACTCTGGGGCCAACGTCCTGACTTTC.

This rearrangement joins TRBV7-2 to TRBJ1-5; no clear D. The CDR3 runs to 13 residues. Germline-derived CDR1 and CDR2 are SGHTA and FQGNSA. Trimming stripped 0 bases from V and 6 bases from J, with 6 bases between. The CDR3 region is CASSLALAQPQHF. As DNA, the CDR3 is TGTGCCAGCAGCTTAGCCCTAGCTCAGCCCCAGCATTTT.

The V gene is TRBV27, the J gene TRBJ1-1; the D gene is possibly TRBD1 (5 bases). This CDR3 spans 16 amino acids. Trimming took off 8 bases at V and 2 bases at J, with 21 bases between the two ends. CDR1 and CDR2 (germline): MNHEY, SMNVEV (reference sequence). CDR3 bases: TGTGCCAGCCGTCCCTTAGCAGGGTTATTAAACACTGAAGCTTTCTTT. The encoded protein is CASRPLAGLLNTEAFF.

V usage is TRBV18 and J usage is TRBJ2-7; a possible D gene is TRBD1 (5 bases). Germline assignment: CDR1 KGHSH and CDR2 LQKENI. CDR3 size: 15 residues. The ends were cut back, 0 bases at V and 7 bases at J, with 16 bases in the middle. The CDR3 loop reads CASSPPIRTKGEQYF. The CDR3 DNA is TGTGCCAGCTCACCACCGATCAGGACAAAGGGTGAGCAGTACTTC.

The rearrangement uses TRBV10-3 and TRBJ2-7; TRBD1 agrees at 10 bases. V shed 1 base, J shed 6 bases, and the junction held 6 bases outside the gene matches. The CDR3 runs to 15 residues. Germline CDR1 reads ENHRY; CDR2 reads SYGVKD. In DNA, the CDR3 is TGTGCCATCAGTGAGTTGGGGACAGGGGCGGGCGAGCAGTACTTC. Protein product: CAISELGTGAGEQYF.

This clone was seen once. The V gene is TRBV13, the J gene TRBJ1-1; D gene unclear. The V gene lost 1 base and the J gene lost 4 bases, with 7 bases spanning the gap. The CDR3 is 13 amino acids. Germline-derived CDR1 and CDR2 are PRHDT and FYEKMQ (reference sequence). CDR3 region: CASSLEGGTEAFF. In DNA form, the CDR3 reads TGTGCCAGCAGCTTAGAGGGAGGCACTGAAGCTTTCTTT.

The chain has TRBV5-4 and TRBJ1-4, with unresolved D. V was shortened by 0 bases and J by 5 bases, with 11 bases between the two germline ends. Germline CDR1 SGHNT, CDR2 YYREEE (reference sequence). The CDR3 has 15 amino acids. The CDR3 is CASSLGVTGNEKLFF. CDR3 bases: TGTGCCAGCAGCTTGGGGGTAACCGGGAATGAAAAACTGTTTTTT.

V gene TRBV28 combines with J gene TRBJ1-1, with D maybe TRBD1 (6 bases). Germline V gene sequence: CDR1 MDHEN, CDR2 SYDVKM. There are 13 residues in the CDR3. Trimming cost V 8 bases and J 1 base, with 11 bases left between them. The CDR3: CASRQAPNTEAFF. CDR3 coding DNA: TGTGCCAGCCGACAGGCGCCGAACACTGAAGCTTTCTTT. Full variable domain (missing parts from reference TRBV28 and TRBJ1-1): DVKVTQSSRYLVKRTGEKVFLECVQDMDHENMFWYRQDPGLGLRLIYFSYDVKMKEKGDIPEGYSVSREKKERFSLILESASTNQTSMYLCASRQAPNTEAFFGQGTRLTVV.

J is TRBJ1-2 and V is TRBV6-5, with 7 bases lining up with TRBD1. Unmatched junction bases numbered 6, after V lost 2 bases and J lost 0 bases. Per the germline V gene, CDR1 is MNHEY and CDR2 is SVGAGI. CDR3 length: 16 amino acids. CDR3 region: CASSYQGQATNYGYTF. CDR3 nucleotides: TGTGCCAGCAGTTACCAAGGACAGGCCACTAACTATGGCTACACCTTC.

This clone came up once. V usage is TRBV14 and J usage is TRBJ1-2; no clear D gene. The germline CDR1 and CDR2 sequences are SGHDN and FVKESK. CDR3 length: 16 amino acids. V lost 3 bases, J lost 8 bases, and 22 bases lay in between. The CDR3 region is CASSHLFRLPVGGYTF. The CDR3 nucleotides are TGTGCCAGCAGCCACCTATTCAGACTCCCGGTCGGAGGCTACACCTTC.

This chain links TRBV6-2 or TRBV6-3 with TRBJ2-1; D perhaps matches TRBD2 (5 bases). Per germline, CDR1 MNHEY and CDR2 SVGEGT. The CDR3 loop spans 13 amino acids. Trimming pared 0 bases from V and 7 bases from J, leaving 7 bases between. CDR3 bases: TGTGCCAGCAGTTACTCGACGGGGAATGAGCAGTTCTTC. Amino acid sequence: CASSYSTGNEQFF.

V gene TRBV7-9 combines with J gene TRBJ2-1, with D perhaps TRBD2 (7 bases). The germline CDR1 and CDR2 sequences are SEHNR and FQNEAQ (reference sequence). V was cut by 5 bases and J by 8 bases, with 22 bases left in between. This CDR3 region has 16 residues. CDR3 nucleotides: TGTGCCAGCAGCCTCGGGGGGCTTGGTATTATCGATGAGCAGTTCTTC. It specifies CASSLGGLGIIDEQFF.

The J gene is TRBJ1-5, the V gene TRBV7-8, with D possibly TRBD1 on 6 matching bases. The germline V gene has CDR1 SGHVS and CDR2 FQNEAQ. The CDR3 has 16 amino acids. V gave up 5 bases and J gave up 2 bases, with 16 bases separating them. CDR3 loop: CASSPRDRMGNQPQHF. The CDR3 DNA reads as TGTGCCAGCAGCCCCCGCGACAGGATGGGCAATCAGCCCCAGCATTTT.

This chain connects TRBV11-2 to TRBJ2-4, with D perhaps matching TRBD1 (5 bases). Germline lookup yields CDR1 SGHAT and CDR2 FQNNGV. V lost 6 bases to trimming and J lost 10 bases, with 19 bases between them. CDR3 size: 14 residues. CDR3 residues: CASSRPGSKLIQYF. The CDR3 bases are TGTGCCAGCAGTCGCCCAGGGTCGAAGTTGATTCAGTACTTC. Full variable domain (remainder filled in from reference TRBV11-2 and TRBJ2-4): EAGVAQSPRYKIIEKRQSVAFWCNPISGHATLYWYQQILGQGPKLLIQFQNNGVVDDSQLPKDRFSAERLKGVDSTLKIQPAKLEDSAVYLCASSRPGSKLIQYFGAGTRLSVL.

This rearrangement joins TRBV7-2 to TRBJ2-7, with 9 bases aligning to TRBD2. The CDR3 spans 16 residues. The trim removed 0 bases at V and 3 bases at J, leaving 6 bases unmatched. Germline loops: CDR1 SGHTA, CDR2 FQGNSA. DNA for the CDR3: TGTGCCAGCAGCTTAGCTGCTAGCGGGACTTACTACGAGCAGTACTTC. The encoded protein is CASSLAASGTYYEQYF.

This chain uses TRBV5-6 with TRBJ1-1, with D unclear. The germline CDR1 and CDR2 sequences are SGHDT and YYEEEE. This CDR3 is built from 15 residues. V shed 1 base and J shed 0 bases, with 10 bases lying between them. CDR3 nucleotides: TGTGCCAGCAGCTTGAGGCAGGTCCTGAACACTGAAGCTTTCTTT. Encoded protein: CASSLRQVLNTEAFF.

The gene calls are TRBV4-3 and TRBJ2-1; 12 nucleotides align to TRBD2. CDR3 length: 16 residues. Germline V gene data show CDR1 as LGHNA and CDR2 as YSLEER. V gave up 0 bases and J gave up 13 bases; unmatched junction bases: 10. The CDR3 coding sequence is TGCGCCAGCAGCCAAGAGCTAGCGGGGGGGCCTAGGTCTCAGTTCTTC. This encodes CASSQELAGGPRSQFF.

The V call is TRBV19, the J call TRBJ2-7; 11 bases line up with TRBD1. V gave up 6 bases and J gave up 6 bases; unmatched junction bases: 7. The CDR3 has 14 residues. Germline CDR1 and CDR2: LNHDA and SQIVND (reference sequence). The CDR3 reads CASSWDRGSSEQYF. In DNA, the CDR3 is TGTGCCAGTAGCTGGGACAGGGGGAGCAGCGAGCAGTACTTC.